This TCR beta chain was retrieved from a study of STAT5B mutations in CD4+ large granular lymphocyte leukemia. The table came from immunoSEQ multiplex PCR; TCRdb's copy has only in-frame clones and leaves some out. The sample gives fewer than 50,000 clones, roughly four fifths of which show up once; 0.3% to 0.45% is in the top ten. This receptor was identified in a human donor in good health. Sequenced material: CD4+ T cells from blood buffy coats.

The CDR3 DNA is TGCAGCGTTGCAGGCAGGGTCACAGATACGCAGTATTTT. As protein: CSVAGRVTDTQYF. The chain joins TRBV29-1 to TRBJ2-3; TRBD1 is a possible D gene (5 bases). Trimming took off 4 bases at V and 2 bases at J, with 10 bases between the two ends. CDR1 and CDR2 (germline): SQVTM, ANQGSEA. The CDR3 consists of 13 residues.